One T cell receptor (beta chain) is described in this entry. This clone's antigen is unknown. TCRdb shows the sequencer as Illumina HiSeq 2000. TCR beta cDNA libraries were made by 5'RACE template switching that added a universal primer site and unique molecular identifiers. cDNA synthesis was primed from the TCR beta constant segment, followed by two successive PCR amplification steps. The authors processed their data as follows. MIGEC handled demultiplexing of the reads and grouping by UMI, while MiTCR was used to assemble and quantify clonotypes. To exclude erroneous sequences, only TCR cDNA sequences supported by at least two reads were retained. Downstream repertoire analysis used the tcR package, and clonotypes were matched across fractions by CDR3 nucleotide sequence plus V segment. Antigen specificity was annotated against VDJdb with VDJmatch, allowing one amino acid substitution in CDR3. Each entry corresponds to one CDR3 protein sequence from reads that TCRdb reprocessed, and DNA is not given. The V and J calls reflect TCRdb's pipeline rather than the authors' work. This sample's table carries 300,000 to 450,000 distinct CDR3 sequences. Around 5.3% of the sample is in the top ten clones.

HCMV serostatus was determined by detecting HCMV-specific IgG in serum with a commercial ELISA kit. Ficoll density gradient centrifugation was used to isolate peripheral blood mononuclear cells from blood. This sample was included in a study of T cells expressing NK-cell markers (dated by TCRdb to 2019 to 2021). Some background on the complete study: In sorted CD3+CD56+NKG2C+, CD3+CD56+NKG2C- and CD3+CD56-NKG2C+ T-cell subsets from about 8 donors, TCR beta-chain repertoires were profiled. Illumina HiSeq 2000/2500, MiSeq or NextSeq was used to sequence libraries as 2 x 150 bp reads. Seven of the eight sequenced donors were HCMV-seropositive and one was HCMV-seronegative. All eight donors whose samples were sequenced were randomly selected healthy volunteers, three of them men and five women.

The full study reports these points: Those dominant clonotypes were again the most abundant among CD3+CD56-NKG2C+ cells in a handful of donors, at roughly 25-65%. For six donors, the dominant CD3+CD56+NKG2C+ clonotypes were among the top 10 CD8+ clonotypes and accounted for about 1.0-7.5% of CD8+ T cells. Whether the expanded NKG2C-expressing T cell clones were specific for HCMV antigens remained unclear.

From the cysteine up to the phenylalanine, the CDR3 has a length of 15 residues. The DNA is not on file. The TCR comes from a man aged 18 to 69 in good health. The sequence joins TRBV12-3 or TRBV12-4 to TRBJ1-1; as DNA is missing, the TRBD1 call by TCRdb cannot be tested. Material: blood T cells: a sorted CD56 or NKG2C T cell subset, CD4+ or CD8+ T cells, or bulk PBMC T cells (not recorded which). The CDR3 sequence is CASRKGGPFSTEAFF.